This T cell receptor beta chain is drawn from a study of T-cell reconstitution after alpha-beta-depleted transplantation in children. The TCRbeta library incorporated unique molecular identifiers. TCRdb ran MiXCR on the PCR reads and lists one entry per CDR3 protein. The repertoire holds about 350,000 distinct CDR3 sequences, about an eighth seen once, with around 4% in the top ten. The trim removed 0 bases at V and 4 bases at J, leaving 3 bases unmatched. The length of the CDR3 is 14 residues. The germline CDR1 and CDR2 sequences are SGHRS and YFSETQ. This clonotype came up a few times. The chain recombines TRBV5-1 with TRBJ1-1; 7 bases are shared with TRBD1. The origin of this receptor is a human donor who donated a stem cell graft to a child with Fanconi anemia. The sequencing here drew on PBMCs, taken from the stem cell graft. The CDR3 loop reads CASSLAQGGTEAFF. Written as DNA, the CDR3 is TGCGCCAGCAGCTTGGCCCAGGGGGGCACTGAAGCTTTCTTT.